Below, 32 T cell receptor beta chains from the same sample are listed, as sequenced in a study of T cells in Graves' hyperthyroidism and ophthalmopathy. Amplification of TCR beta CDR3 regions used RNA as the template. TCR CDR3 regions were first amplified by RT-PCR with HTBI primers. TCRdb called the multiplex PCR reads again in MiXCR, with one record for every CDR3 protein. This sample has about 210,000 distinct CDR3 sequences; roughly 18% occur once, and the top ten carry 50%. What was sequenced was blood. These receptors all stem from a man aged 45 to 65 with Graves' hyperthyroidism.

The chain joins TRBV5-1 to TRBJ1-1; D call uncertain. Per the germline V gene, CDR1 is SGHRS and CDR2 is YFSETQ. CDR3 length equals 15 residues. With 0 bases removed from V and 5 bases from J, the gap between germline ends came to 14 bases. The CDR3 is CASSLEVLGNTEAFF. The CDR3 DNA is TGCGCCAGCAGCTTGGAGGTATTGGGGAATACTGAAGCTTTCTTT.

This clonotype was recorded at least ten times. V and J are TRBV30 and TRBJ2-1, with 10 bases aligning to TRBD2. CDR1 is GTSNPN and CDR2 is SVGIG in the germline V gene (reference sequence). This CDR3 has 14 residues. V lost 4 bases and J lost 7; bases outside the gene matches: 7. The CDR3: CAWNPSGRVNEQFF. CDR3 coding DNA: TGTGCCTGGAATCCTAGCGGGAGAGTAAATGAGCAGTTCTTC.

This clonotype occurred many times. This chain links TRBV6-5 with TRBJ2-5, with 7 bases matching TRBD1. After removal of 4 bases from V and 3 bases from J, the junction contained 5 bases not matched to a gene. CDR3 length equals 14 residues. The germline V gene has CDR1 MNHEY and CDR2 SVGAGI. The CDR3 DNA reads as TGTGCCAGCAGTTCCTCGGGACAGAAAGAGACCCAGTACTTC. Protein sequence: CASSSSGQKETQYF.

This clonotype was detected many times. The chain has TRBV5-1 and TRBJ2-7; 9 nucleotides align to TRBD1. J was trimmed by 5 bases and V by 4 bases; bases with no gene match: 7. Germline CDR1 is SGHRS and CDR2 is YFSETQ. This CDR3 has 14 residues. The CDR3 DNA reads TGCGCCAGCAGCACGACAGGGGGATCGGACGAGCAGTACTTC. Translation: CASSTTGGSDEQYF.

The chain links TRBV28 to TRBJ2-1; D call uncertain. The CDR3 is 15 residues long. Germline CDR1 and CDR2: MDHEN and SYDVKM. Trimming removed 7 bases at V and 4 bases at J, with 17 bases between. The CDR3 loop is CASTPTNLGYNEQFF. CDR3 coding DNA: TGTGCCAGCACCCCTACCAATTTGGGATACAATGAGCAGTTCTTC.

The chain is built from TRBV12-5 and TRBJ1-1, with a possible D match to TRBD1 (5 bases). CDR1 and CDR2 from the germline V gene are LGHNT and FRNRAP. This CDR3 is 11 amino acids long. The V end lost 5 bases, the J end lost 8 bases, and 9 bases lay between the germline ends. The CDR3 DNA follows: TGTGCTAGTGGTCGGGGGGTGGAAGCTTTCTTT. Its protein is CASGRGVEAFF.

This chain joins TRBV7-6 and TRBJ2-5; D is perhaps TRBD2 (6 bases). Germline loops: CDR1 SGHVS, CDR2 FNYEAQ. The V end was cut by 5 bases, the J end by 4 bases, with 17 bases between. The CDR3 is 15 amino acids. The CDR3 nucleotides read TGTGCCAGCAGCCTCGGCGGGACCCGCCGAGAGACCCAGTACTTC. It encodes CASSLGGTRRETQYF.

This clonotype was seen a handful of times. In nucleotides, the CDR3 is TGTGCCAGCAGAAGCCTACAGGGGAGCCGAGGCGAGCAGTACTTC. Translating it yields CASRSLQGSRGEQYF. The V call is TRBV11-2, the J call TRBJ2-7, with 7 bases matching TRBD1. The CDR3 is 15 amino acids. Germline CDR1 reads SGHAT; CDR2 reads FQNNGV. The V gene end was trimmed by 6 bases and the J gene end by 6 bases; junction bases not matched to a gene: 14.

A few counts support this clonotype. The gene calls are TRBV28 and TRBJ2-2, with 9 positions matching TRBD1. The trim removed 6 bases at V and 7 bases at J, leaving 9 bases unmatched. Germline CDR1 reads MDHEN; CDR2 reads SYDVKM. The CDR3 consists of 15 residues. The CDR3 bases are TGTGCCAGCAGCCCGGACAGGGGTTTCGTCGGGGAGCTGTTTTTT. Amino acids: CASSPDRGFVGELFF. Filled out from reference TRBV28 and TRBJ2-2, the complete variable domain reads DVKVTQSSRYLVKRTGEKVFLECVQDMDHENMFWYRQDPGLGLRLIYFSYDVKMKEKGDIPEGYSVSREKKERFSLILESASTNQTSMYLCASSPDRGFVGELFFGEGSRLTVL.

There are many counts of this clonotype. An end of the junction does not agree with germline; a read error may underlie this. Here the CDR3 DNA reads TGCAGCATTGAAGAGACAGCAGGTAGCTCCTACGAGCAGTACTTC. The encoded protein is CSIEETAGSSYEQYF. The chain has TRBV29-1 and TRBJ2-7, with a possible D match to TRBD1 (5 bases). Germline CDR1 is SQVTM and CDR2 is ANQGSEA. The CDR3 is 15 amino acids.

The chain links TRBV7-8 to TRBJ2-5; no definite D call. Per the germline V gene, CDR1 is SGHVS and CDR2 is FQNEAQ. This CDR3 comprises 16 residues. The V end lost 6 bases, the J end lost 1 base, and 18 bases lay between the germline ends. The CDR3 nucleotides are TGTGCCAGCAGGCTTAAGCGTTTGGGTCTCCAAGAGACCCAGTACTTC. Amino acid sequence: CASRLKRLGLQETQYF.

This chain joins TRBV5-1 and TRBJ2-5, with 14 bases that match TRBD2. Germline-derived CDR1 and CDR2 are SGHRS and YFSETQ. V shed 4 bases and J 5 bases; nucleotides not matched to a gene: 10. The length of the CDR3 is 17 residues. The CDR3 nucleotides read TGCGCCAGCAGCCCGGGACTAGCGGGAGTTGGTAGGGAGACCCAGTACTTC. This codes for CASSPGLAGVGRETQYF.

This clonotype was detected ten times or more. The chain carries TRBV3-1 and TRBJ1-5; D is perhaps TRBD1 (5 bases). Germline V CDR1 and CDR2: LGHDT, YNNKEL (reference sequence). This CDR3 is built from 15 residues. V shed 1 base and J shed 6 bases, with 13 bases lying between them. CDR3 sequence: CASSQGGRAGQPQHF. For the CDR3, the DNA is TGTGCCAGCAGCCAAGGGGGGAGAGCAGGTCAGCCCCAGCATTTT.

This clonotype was seen many times. The rearrangement links TRBV11-2 to TRBJ2-2, with D uncertain. V was trimmed by 4 bases and J by 3 bases, leaving 12 bases between them. The V gene's germline CDR1 is SGHAT and CDR2 FQNNGV. The length of the CDR3 is 15 residues. The CDR3 DNA sequence: TGTGCCAGCAGCTCCCACACTCGGGACACCGGGGAGCTGTTTTTT. It is translated as CASSSHTRDTGELFF.

Of note for this clonotype: At one end the junction does not follow the germline gene, possibly because of a read error. V gene TRBV28 combines with J gene TRBJ2-1; 8 bases are a match to TRBD2. The CDR3 contains 15 residues. Germline V CDR1 and CDR2: MDHEN, SYDVKM. DNA of the CDR3: TGTGCCAGCAATTTAGCGGGGACTTCCTACAATGAGCAGTTCTTC. Its translation is CASNLAGTSYNEQFF. The full variable domain, completed using reference TRBV28 and TRBJ2-1, is DVKVTQSSRYLVKRTGEKVFLECVQDMDHENMFWYRQDPGLGLRLIYFSYDVKMKEKGDIPEGYSVSREKKERFSLILESASTNQTSMYLCASNLAGTSYNEQFFGPGTRLTVL.

At least ten counts were recorded for this clonotype. The chain recombines TRBV2 with TRBJ2-1; TRBD1 is a possible D gene (6 bases). Per the germline V gene, CDR1 is SNHLY and CDR2 is FYNNEI. The CDR3 is 15 amino acids. V was trimmed by 6 bases and J by 13 bases, leaving 25 bases between them. The CDR3 spells CASRDSTAYPGRQFF. Here the CDR3 DNA reads TGTGCCAGCAGGGACAGTACGGCCTACCCAGGGCGACAGTTCTTC. Full variable domain (outside the CDR3, taken from reference TRBV2 and TRBJ2-1): EPEVTQTPSHQVTQMGQEVILRCVPISNHLYFYWYRQILGQKVEFLVSFYNNEISEKSEIFDDQFSVERPDGSNFTLKIRSTKLEDSAMYFCASRDSTAYPGRQFFGPGTRLTVL.

The V gene is TRBV7-2, the J gene TRBJ2-1, with 16 positions matching TRBD2. V gave up 6 bases and J gave up 6 bases; unmatched junction bases: 8. The germline V gene encodes CDR1 SGHTA and CDR2 FQGNSA. This CDR3 comprises 17 residues. DNA for the CDR3: TGTGCCAGCAGTTATTCCGGGACTAGCGGGAGGGTCAATGAGCAGTTCTTC. Its translation: CASSYSGTSGRVNEQFF.

There are many counts of this clonotype. The chain combines TRBV12-3 or TRBV12-4 with TRBJ2-7; the match to TRBD1 covers 10 bases. The CDR3 has 15 residues. With 7 bases clipped from V and 2 bases from J, the junction kept 8 bases outside the gene matches. CDR3 region: CASKTGTGETYEQYF. CDR3 coding DNA: TGTGCCAGCAAAACCGGGACAGGGGAGACCTACGAGCAGTACTTC.

This clonotype was picked up many times. This rearrangement joins TRBV18 to TRBJ2-1, with D perhaps TRBD1 or TRBD2 (5 bases each). Looked up from germline, CDR1 is KGHSH and CDR2 is LQKENI. CDR3 length: 11 residues. Trimming pared 4 bases from V and 10 bases from J, leaving 8 bases between. CDR3 region: CASSRDREQFF. CDR3 in DNA: TGTGCCAGCTCACGGGACCGAGAGCAGTTCTTC.

This clonotype came up many times. V is TRBV28 and J is TRBJ1-1, with 9 bases matching TRBD1. The CDR3 runs 15 residues. Germline-derived CDR1 and CDR2 are MDHEN and SYDVKM. V shed 5 bases, J shed 5 bases, and the junction held 9 bases outside the gene matches. CDR3 bases: TGTGCCAGCAGTACCCCGGACAGGGGTGGAACTGAAGCTTTCTTT. Amino acid sequence: CASSTPDRGGTEAFF.

The sample holds one count of this clonotype. The rearrangement uses TRBV10-2 and TRBJ1-5; 9 bases match TRBD1. The CDR3 consists of 14 residues. Trimming removed 5 bases from V and 6 bases from J; junction bases left unmatched: 5. Looked up from germline, CDR1 is WSHSY and CDR2 is SAAADI. The CDR3 sequence: CASSSQGASQPQHF. CDR3 DNA sequence: TGCGCCAGCAGTTCACAGGGGGCAAGTCAGCCCCAGCATTTT.

V and J are TRBV10-3 and TRBJ2-1; D may correspond to TRBD1 or TRBD2 (5 bases each). Per the germline V gene, CDR1 is ENHRY and CDR2 is SYGVKD. The CDR3 has 16 residues. The germline V and J ends were trimmed by 0 bases and 3 bases, with 12 bases remaining between them. The CDR3 coding sequence is TGTGCCATCAGTGAGTCAATGGGGGAGTTCTACAATGAGCAGTTCTTC. It yields the protein CAISESMGEFYNEQFF.

This clonotype was recorded many times. The chain has TRBV28 and TRBJ1-1; D is uncertain. Trimming took 3 bases from V and 6 from J, leaving 17 bases between them. CDR1 and CDR2 (germline): MDHEN, SYDVKM. The CDR3 extends over 15 amino acids. The CDR3 loop is CASSFPRVGGAEAFF. The CDR3 DNA reads TGTGCCAGCAGTTTCCCTCGGGTAGGTGGAGCTGAAGCTTTCTTT.

DNA for the CDR3: TGCAGTGCCAGGGACTTTCAAGAGACCCAGTACTTC. Protein: CSARDFQETQYF. This chain uses TRBV20-1 with TRBJ2-5; a weak D match, TRBD2 (6 bases). The germline CDR1 and CDR2 sequences are DFQATT and SNEGSKA (reference sequence). The CDR3 runs to 12 residues. The V end lost 6 bases, the J end lost 2 bases, and 10 bases lay between the germline ends.

This clonotype was counted many times. This chain uses TRBV7-2 with TRBJ2-3; D is unclear. The CDR3 runs 13 residues. V shed 5 bases and J shed 0 bases, with 6 bases lying between them. Germline values: CDR1 SGHTA, CDR2 FQGNSA. CDR3 sequence (DNA): TGTGCCAGCAGCAAACAGAGCACAGATACGCAGTATTTT. This encodes CASSKQSTDTQYF.

V usage is TRBV20-1 and J usage is TRBJ2-6, with 9 bases matching TRBD1. With 2 bases clipped from V and 3 bases from J, the junction kept 14 bases outside the gene matches. CDR3 length: 19 residues. Germline assignment: CDR1 DFQATT and CDR2 SNEGSKA (reference sequence). The CDR3 spells CSARPPSGTGHDGANVLTF. DNA of the CDR3: TGCAGTGCTAGACCACCCTCCGGGACAGGGCACGATGGGGCCAACGTCCTGACTTTC.

Comments on this clonotype: A much larger clone differs by one base, so this may be a read error. This chain connects TRBV28 to TRBJ2-7; D is uncertain. The CDR3 runs to 13 residues. V was clipped by 7 bases and J by 0 bases, with 10 bases between them. The germline CDR1 and CDR2 sequences are MDHEN and SYDVKM. CDR3 amino acids: CASNHLSSYEQYF. CDR3 coding DNA: TGTGCCAGCAACCATCTGAGCTCCTACGAGCAGTACTTC.

This clonotype was detected ten times or more. V usage is TRBV7-2 and J usage is TRBJ2-1; TRBD2 matches at 10 bases. V was clipped by 5 bases and J by 8 bases; unmatched bases: 9. Germline CDR1 is SGHTA and CDR2 is FQGNSA. CDR3 length equals 15 residues. Here the CDR3 DNA reads TGTGCCAGCAGCCGTACTAGCGGGATAGGCCATGAGCAGTTCTTC. Its translation is CASSRTSGIGHEQFF. Drawing the rest from reference TRBV7-2 and TRBJ2-1, the complete variable domain is GAGVSQSPSNKVTEKGKDVELRCDPISGHTALYWYRQSLGQGLEFLIYFQGNSAPDKSGLPSDRFSAERTGGSVSTLTIQRTQQEDSAVYLCASSRTSGIGHEQFFGPGTRLTVL.

The chain recombines TRBV19 with TRBJ2-3; 7 positions match TRBD1. CDR1 is LNHDA and CDR2 is SQIVND in the germline V gene (reference sequence). J was trimmed by 5 bases and V by 1 base; bases with no gene match: 3. CDR3 length: 14 residues. CDR3 protein: CASSIGYRGDTQYF. In DNA, the CDR3 is TGTGCCAGTAGTATAGGTTACAGGGGAGATACGCAGTATTTT.

This clonotype has at least ten counts. The chain carries TRBV6-1 and TRBJ2-6; maybe TRBD1 (5 bases). Trimming removed 4 bases at V and 3 bases at J, with 19 bases between. CDR3 length: 18 residues. The germline V gene encodes CDR1 MNHNS and CDR2 SASEGT. In DNA, the CDR3 is TGTGCCAGCAGTGTCCCGGCAGGGTGGTCGATTGGGGCCAACGTCCTGACTTTC. The encoded protein is CASSVPAGWSIGANVLTF.

This clonotype was recorded many times. This rearrangement joins TRBV28 to TRBJ1-1; 9 bases line up with TRBD1. With V trimmed by 5 bases and J by 0 bases, 4 bases remained unmatched. The CDR3 extends over 15 amino acids. Germline V gives CDR1 MDHEN, CDR2 SYDVKM. CDR3 loop: CASSDGQGLNTEAFF. For the CDR3, the DNA is TGTGCCAGCAGTGACGGACAGGGGTTGAACACTGAAGCTTTCTTT. The whole variable domain, remainder taken from reference TRBV28 and TRBJ1-1, is DVKVTQSSRYLVKRTGEKVFLECVQDMDHENMFWYRQDPGLGLRLIYFSYDVKMKEKGDIPEGYSVSREKKERFSLILESASTNQTSMYLCASSDGQGLNTEAFFGQGTRLTVV.

The V and J genes are TRBV7-3 and TRBJ1-2, with 7 bases that match TRBD1. CDR3 size: 13 residues. Germline values: CDR1 SGHTA, CDR2 FQGTGA. V dropped 5 bases and J dropped 7; count of bases not matched to a gene: 7. DNA of the CDR3: TGTGCCAGCAGCACTCGACAGGGTTTTGGCTACACCTTC. This codes for CASSTRQGFGYTF.